A selection of T cell receptor beta chains follows, all from one sample in a study of blood T cell repertoires in COVID-19. The method was immunoSEQ multiplex PCR; TCRdb's version includes in-frame clones alone and lacks a portion of them. The table includes roughly 250,000 clones, roughly 90% detected once. The sample taken for sequencing was PBMCs or T cells enriched from blood (not recorded which). These TCRs come from a woman in her forties with acute COVID-19. The CDR3 runs from the conserved cysteine through the conserved F or W. The order of the fields is V gene, D gene, clone size, J gene, CDR3 protein, CDR3 DNA. D genes are given only for firm matches. The listing skips clone size in some rows; elsewhere it reads once, few, many or a size class.

TRBV2,TRBD1,NA,TRBJ1-4,CASSTGTGNEKLFF,TGTGCCAGCAGTACCGGGACAGGGAATGAAAAACTGTTTTTT
TRBV2,TRBD1,NA,TRBJ1-2,CASSPGQGGYGYTF,TGTGCCAGCAGCCCGGGACAGGGGGGCTATGGCTACACCTTC
TRBV19,TRBD1,NA,TRBJ1-2,CASSMGQTIYTF,TGTGCCAGTAGTATGGGACAGACGATCTACACCTTC
TRBV24-1,TRBD1,NA,TRBJ1-2,CATSDTRGTGVLGGYTF,TGTGCCACCAGTGACACGCGCGGAACAGGGGTCCTTGGTGGCTACACCTTC
TRBV18,NA,NA,TRBJ2-5,CASSVNYQETQYF,TGTGCCAGCTCAGTAAACTACCAAGAGACCCAGTACTTC
TRBV21-1,NA,once,TRBJ1-3,CASSRQRNRRRGTGNTIYF,TGTGCCAGCAGCCGCCAAAGAAATCGACGCAGGGGAACGGGAAACACCATATATTTT
TRBV7-8,TRBD1,NA,TRBJ1-1,CASSFGTGGTEAFF,TGTGCCAGCAGTTTCGGGACAGGGGGCACTGAAGCTTTCTTT
TRBV18,NA,NA,TRBJ1-2,CASSRTDSNYGYTF,TGTGCCAGCTCCCGGACGGACAGTAACTATGGCTACACCTTC
TRBV15,NA,NA,TRBJ1-3,CATSRDRGNTIYF,TGTGCCACCAGCAGAGATCGGGGAAACACCATATATTTT
TRBV5-4,TRBD2,NA,TRBJ2-5,CASSFGAGRETQYF,TGTGCCAGCAGCTTCGGAGCGGGAAGAGAGACCCAGTACTTC
TRBV6-1,NA,NA,TRBJ2-5,CASSERWATGPETQYF,TGTGCCAGCAGCGAAAGATGGGCTACAGGGCCAGAGACCCAGTACTTC
TRBV6-2/TRBV6-3,TRBD2,NA,TRBJ2-1,CASIPPGLAVYNEQFF,TGTGCCAGCATCCCCCCGGGACTAGCGGTCTACAATGAGCAGTTCTTC
TRBV28,TRBD1,NA,TRBJ1-1,CASSPWDRGAFF,TGTGCCAGCAGCCCCTGGGACAGGGGAGCTTTCTTT
TRBV27,TRBD2,NA,TRBJ2-7,CASSSTSARFSSYEQYF,TGTGCCAGCAGTTCGACTAGCGCGCGCTTTAGCTCCTACGAGCAGTACTTC
TRBV4-3,NA,NA,TRBJ1-6,CASSQDAGGDSPLHF,TGCGCCAGCAGCCAAGATGCGGGAGGGGATTCACCCCTCCACTTT
TRBV10-3,NA,NA,TRBJ1-6,CAISVGAQDNSPLHF,TGTGCCATCAGTGTAGGGGCACAAGATAATTCACCCCTCCACTTT
TRBV2,NA,NA,TRBJ1-1,CASSDGGWMNTEAFF,TGTGCCAGCAGTGACGGAGGGTGGATGAACACTGAAGCTTTCTTT
TRBV19,TRBD2,NA,TRBJ2-6,CASSTGRSGANVLTF,TGTGCCAGTAGTACCGGGAGGTCTGGGGCCAACGTCCTGACTTTC
TRBV7-8,NA,once,TRBJ1-4,CASSLGRSREKLFF,TGTGCCAGCAGCTTAGGGAGATCGCGGGAAAAACTGTTTTTT
TRBV29-1,NA,few,TRBJ1-1,CSVREGPGGEAFF,TGCAGCGTTCGGGAGGGACCGGGAGGTGAAGCTTTCTTT
TRBV9,TRBD1,few,TRBJ1-1,CASSVGQGLNTEAFF,TGTGCCAGCAGCGTAGGACAGGGTTTGAACACTGAAGCTTTCTTT
TRBV5-4,TRBD2,NA,TRBJ2-7,CASSLGGGTSGRASEQYF,TGTGCCAGCAGCTTGGGAGGGGGGACTAGCGGGAGGGCGAGCGAGCAGTACTTC
TRBV7-2,NA,NA,TRBJ1-4,CASSLDPGSGEKLFF,TGTGCCAGCAGCTTAGACCCGGGTAGCGGTGAAAAACTGTTTTTT
TRBV30,NA,few,TRBJ2-7,CAWSVGATYEQYF,TGTGCCTGGAGTGTTGGGGCAACCTACGAGCAGTACTTC
TRBV4-2,TRBD1,NA,TRBJ1-2,CASSQVIRGQKYGYTF,TGTGCCAGCAGCCAAGTCATAAGGGGGCAGAAGTATGGCTACACCTTC
TRBV15,NA,NA,TRBJ1-2,CATSRDRYGYTF,TGTGCCACCAGCAGAGATCGGTATGGCTACACCTTC
TRBV29-1,NA,NA,TRBJ2-3,CSVAVSTDTQYF,TGCAGCGTTGCAGTTAGCACAGATACGCAGTATTTT
TRBV24-1,TRBD1,NA,TRBJ1-1,CATSDRDREGKGAFF,TGTGCCACCAGTGACCGGGACAGGGAAGGGAAGGGAGCTTTCTTT
TRBV7-9,NA,NA,TRBJ2-3,CASSATGPSTDTQYF,TGTGCCAGCAGCGCGACAGGTCCTAGCACAGATACGCAGTATTTT
TRBV28,NA,NA,TRBJ1-2,CASNQGANYGYTF,TGTGCCAGCAATCAGGGCGCGAACTATGGCTACACCTTC
TRBV5-1,TRBD2,NA,TRBJ2-1,CASSLAASGGVNEQFF,TGCGCCAGCAGCTTGGCGGCTAGCGGGGGGGTTAATGAGCAGTTCTTC
TRBV6-1,NA,NA,TRBJ1-1,CASSEYWGDTEAFF,TGTGCCAGCAGTGAATATTGGGGAGACACTGAAGCTTTCTTT
TRBV7-9,TRBD1,NA,TRBJ2-3,CASSGRQGSSEDTQYF,TGTGCCAGCAGCGGAAGACAGGGGAGCTCTGAAGATACGCAGTATTTT
TRBV6-5,TRBD1,NA,TRBJ1-5,CASSTGQGNNQPQHF,TGTGCCAGCAGTACGGGACAGGGGAACAATCAGCCCCAGCATTTT
TRBV19,TRBD2,NA,TRBJ2-5,CASSIGSGLAEETQYF,TGTGCCAGTAGTATAGGGTCGGGACTAGCGGAAGAGACCCAGTACTTC
TRBV6-2/TRBV6-3,NA,NA,TRBJ1-2,CASSRQVGGYTF,TGTGCCAGCAGCCGACAGGTAGGCGGCTACACCTTC
TRBV27,NA,NA,TRBJ2-2,CASSFTRENTGELFF,TGTGCCAGCAGTTTTACCAGGGAGAACACCGGGGAGCTGTTTTTT
TRBV27,NA,NA,TRBJ2-3,CASSLWLPSTDTQYF,TGTGCCAGCAGTTTGTGGCTGCCAAGCACAGATACGCAGTATTTT
TRBV10-3,TRBD2,few,TRBJ2-7,CAISERLAGGPYLNEQYF,TGTGCCATCAGTGAGAGACTAGCGGGAGGGCCTTATTTGAACGAGCAGTACTTC
TRBV5-1,NA,NA,TRBJ2-7,CASSLAQTGNYEQYF,TGCGCCAGCAGCTTGGCGCAGACAGGAAACTACGAGCAGTACTTC
TRBV6-5,TRBD1,NA,TRBJ1-2,CAGTQRTGSSYTF,TGTGCCGGCACACAAAGGACAGGTAGCAGCTACACCTTC
TRBV18,NA,NA,TRBJ2-4,CASSPPGLAKNIQYF,TGTGCCAGCTCACCCCCAGGGCTAGCCAAAAACATTCAGTACTTC
TRBV27,TRBD2,NA,TRBJ2-1,CASRLAGTNEQFF,TGTGCCAGCAGACTAGCGGGAACCAATGAGCAGTTCTTC
TRBV9,NA,NA,TRBJ1-1,CASSVGDSNTEAFF,TGTGCCAGCAGCGTAGGTGACAGCAACACTGAAGCTTTCTTT
TRBV27,NA,NA,TRBJ1-2,CASSLSLADYRYGYTF,TGTGCCAGCAGTTTATCGTTAGCGGATTACCGGTATGGCTACACCTTC
TRBV6-2/TRBV6-3,TRBD2,once,TRBJ2-1,CASSTEGAGGLGEQFF,TGTGCCAGCAGCACGGAGGGAGCGGGAGGATTAGGTGAGCAGTTCTTC
TRBV3-1/TRBV3-2,TRBD2,NA,TRBJ2-1,CASSQLAGGYNEQFF,TGTGCCAGCAGCCAACTAGCGGGAGGCTACAATGAGCAGTTCTTC
TRBV11-1,TRBD1,NA,TRBJ2-3,CASSLASTGADTQYF,TGTGCCAGCAGCTTGGCCTCCACAGGGGCGGATACGCAGTATTTT
TRBV7-2,TRBD1,NA,TRBJ2-7,CASSLDRGPLYKQYF,TGTGCCAGCAGCCTAGACAGGGGCCCCCTCTACAAGCAGTACTTC
TRBV30,NA,NA,TRBJ2-1,CAWSATSPNARYEQFF,TGTGCCTGGAGTGCGACTAGTCCGAATGCCCGATATGAGCAGTTCTTC
TRBV5-1,TRBD1,NA,TRBJ1-1,CASSLRQGGQNTEAFF,TGCGCCAGCAGCCTTCGACAGGGCGGACAGAACACTGAAGCTTTCTTT
TRBV7-9,NA,NA,TRBJ2-1,CASRLMEGAAGEQFF,TGTGCCAGCAGGTTAATGGAAGGTGCCGCAGGTGAGCAGTTCTTC
TRBV28,NA,NA,TRBJ2-5,CAGKRRTGETQYF,TGTGCCGGAAAACGAAGGACGGGGGAGACCCAGTACTTC
TRBV6-2/TRBV6-3,NA,NA,TRBJ2-7,CASSYSLPGYEQYF,TGTGCCAGCAGTTACTCCCTTCCAGGCTACGAGCAGTACTTC
TRBV6-1,TRBD1,NA,TRBJ2-7,CASSEAGQGSYEQYF,TGTGCCAGCAGTGAAGCCGGACAGGGGTCTTACGAGCAGTACTTC
TRBV6-5,NA,NA,TRBJ2-6,CASSYIYSGANVLTF,TGTGCCAGCAGTTACATTTACTCTGGGGCCAACGTCCTGACTTTC
TRBV18,NA,NA,TRBJ2-5,CASSPPYRARETQYF,TGTGCCAGCTCACCACCTTACAGGGCACGGGAGACCCAGTACTTC
TRBV7-9,TRBD1,NA,TRBJ2-7,CAGSLGDRGTYEQYF,TGTGCCGGCAGCTTAGGGGACAGGGGAACCTACGAGCAGTACTTC
TRBV4-2,NA,NA,TRBJ2-3,CASSQAYEDTQYF,TGTGCCAGCAGCCAAGCATATGAGGATACGCAGTATTTT
TRBV27,TRBD1,once,TRBJ2-5,CASTGATGDRETQYF,TGTGCCAGCACCGGGGCCACAGGGGATAGGGAGACCCAGTACTTC